This TCR beta chain was profiled in a study of cytomegalovirus exposure and HLA in healthy donors. Study-level points and caveats: Owing to their indistinguishability, certain V segments, notably TRBV6-2 and TRBV6-3, were excluded.

Researchers ran the PCR with 60 Vbeta and 13 Jbeta primers. Sequencing used immunoSEQ multiplex PCR; TCRdb keeps in-frame clones, though not all of them. The table shows under 150,000 clones, with over 55% occurring only once. The CDR3 runs 15 residues. Germline CDR1 reads SGHVS; CDR2 reads FQNEAQ. The V and J ends lost 6 bases and 4 bases respectively, with 13 bases between them. As for this clone: Its antigen remains unknown.

The receptor was derived from a man aged 18 to 29 in good health and CMV-seropositive. The V call is TRBV7-8, the J call TRBJ2-6, with D possibly matching TRBD2 (6 bases). Sequencing was carried out using PBMCs. Here the CDR3 reads CASSLGGSGANVLTF. The CDR3 DNA sequence: TGTGCCAGCAGTTTGGGGGGTTCCGGGGCCAACGTCCTGACTTTC.